The sample holds a few counts of the clone carrying this TCR beta chain. Its target is not known. This record comes from a study of CD8 T cells in ankylosing spondylitis. Overall study results and limits: Fewer than 10 highly homologous variants made up a TCR beta motif that seemed to typify ankylosing spondylitis blood.

V gave up 4 bases and J gave up 5 bases; unmatched junction bases: 10. The CDR3 sequence is 16 residues long. In germline, CDR1 is KGHSH, CDR2 LQKENI. TCRdb used MiXCR to reprocess the 5' RACE reads, holding one entry per CDR3 protein. The data show 750,000 to 850,000 distinct CDR3 sequences, 12% seen once. The TCR originated in a male donor with ankylosing spondylitis. The sequencing input was blood, either unsorted or a sorted T cell fraction (not recorded which). The genes are TRBV18 and TRBJ1-2; 10 bases line up with TRBD1. The CDR3 here is CASSLSGTGEEYGYTF. CDR3 nucleotides: TGTGCCAGCTCACTTTCCGGGACAGGGGAGGAGTATGGCTACACCTTC.